This T cell receptor (beta chain) was found in a study of CD8 T cells in ankylosing spondylitis. Study-wide results and limits: CD8+ by phenotype, disease-linked clones were relatively rare in peripheral blood. Characteristic of ankylosing spondylitis blood, it appeared, was a TCR beta motif comprising several highly homologous variants.

Quantitative 5'-RACE with molecular barcodes generated TCR beta libraries. TCRdb reprocessed the 5' RACE reads with MiXCR, giving one entry per CDR3 protein. The sample has about 330,000 distinct CDR3 sequences, roughly 8% seen once. For this clonotype: The antigen remains unidentified.

CDR1 SQVTM and CDR2 ANQGSEA come from the germline V gene. This CDR3 contains 12 residues. The V gene lost 0 bases and the J gene lost 5 bases, with 5 bases spanning the gap. The chain carries TRBV29-1 and TRBJ1-5; D ambiguous. Material: blood, either unsorted or a sorted T cell fraction (not recorded which). The sequence came from a male donor with ankylosing spondylitis. CDR3 in DNA: TGCAGCGTTGAAGAAGGAGATCAGCCCCAGCATTTT. This gives the protein CSVEEGDQPQHF.